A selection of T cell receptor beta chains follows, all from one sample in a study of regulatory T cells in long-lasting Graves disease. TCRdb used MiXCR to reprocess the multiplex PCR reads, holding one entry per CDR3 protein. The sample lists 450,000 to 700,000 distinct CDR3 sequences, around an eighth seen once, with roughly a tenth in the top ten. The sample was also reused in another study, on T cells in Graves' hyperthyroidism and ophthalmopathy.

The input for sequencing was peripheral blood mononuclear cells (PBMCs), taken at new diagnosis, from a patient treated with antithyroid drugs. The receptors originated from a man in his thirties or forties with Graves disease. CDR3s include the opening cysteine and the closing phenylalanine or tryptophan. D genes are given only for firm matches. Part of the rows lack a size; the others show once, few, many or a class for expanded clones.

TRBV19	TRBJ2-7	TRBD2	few	TGTGCCAGTAGTATCTCTAGCGGGAATGCCTACGAGCAGTACTTC	CASSISSGNAYEQYF
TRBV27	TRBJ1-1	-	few	TGTGCCAACAGTTCGGGGTGGACTGAAGCTTTCTTT	CANSSGWTEAFF
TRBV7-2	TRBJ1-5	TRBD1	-	TGTGCCAGCAGCTTAGTGACAGGGGAAATGGCTCAGCCCCAGCATTTT	CASSLVTGEMAQPQHF
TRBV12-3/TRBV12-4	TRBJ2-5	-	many	TGTGCCAGCAGTGTACAGGGGGGGGAGGAGACCCAGTACTTC	CASSVQGGEETQYF
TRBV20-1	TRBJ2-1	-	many	TGCAGTGCTAAGACTGTCAATGAGCAGTTCTTC	CSAKTVNEQFF
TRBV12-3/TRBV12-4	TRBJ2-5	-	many	TGTGCCAGCAGTTTAAGGGCGCCCGAGACCCAGTACTTC	CASSLRAPETQYF
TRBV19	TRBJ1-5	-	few	TGTGCCAGTAGTATAGTCCCCTCAGAGTGGAACAATCAGCCCCAGCATTTT	CASSIVPSEWNNQPQHF
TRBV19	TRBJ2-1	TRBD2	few	TGTGCCAGTATTGGGACTAGCGGGAACTCCTACAATGAGCAGTTCTTC	CASIGTSGNSYNEQFF
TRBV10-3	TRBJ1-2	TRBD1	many	TGTGCCATCACCGGACAGGTACAAGATAACTATGGCTACACCTTC	CAITGQVQDNYGYTF
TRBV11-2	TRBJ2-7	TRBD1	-	TGTGCCAGCAGCACGGGGACAGCTAAGTCCTACGAGCAGTACTTC	CASSTGTAKSYEQYF
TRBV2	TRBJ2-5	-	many	TGTGCCAGCCCGCGGGCCCCAGTTTTCCAAGAGACCCAGTACTTC	CASPRAPVFQETQYF
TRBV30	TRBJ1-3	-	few	TGTGCTGCGACAGAAGATATAGACACCATATATTTT	CAATEDIDTIYF
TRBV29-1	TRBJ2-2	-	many	TGCAGCGTTGAAGGTGGGACACCGAACACCGGGGAGCTGTTTTTT	CSVEGGTPNTGELFF
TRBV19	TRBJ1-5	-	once	TGTGCCAGTAGTCCCGAGACCCTTCCCAATCAGCCCCAGCATTTT	CASSPETLPNQPQHF
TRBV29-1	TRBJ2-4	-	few	TGCAGCGTTTCCCTCGGGACTGGGGAGTACTTC	CSVSLGTGEYF
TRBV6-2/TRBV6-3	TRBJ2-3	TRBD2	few	TGTGCCAGCAGTTACGATCTAGCGGGGACTAGCACAGATACGCAGTATTTT	CASSYDLAGTSTDTQYF
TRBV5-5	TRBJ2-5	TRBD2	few	TGTGCCAGCAGCTTACCACTAGCGGGAGATGAAGAGACCCAGTACTTC	CASSLPLAGDEETQYF
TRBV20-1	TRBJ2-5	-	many	TGCAGTGCTAGCGAGACGGTGCGGGGAGAGACCCAGTACTTC	CSASETVRGETQYF
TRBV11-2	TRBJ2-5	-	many	TGTGCCAGCAGCTTAGTAGGGGGGACAGAGACCCAGTACTTC	CASSLVGGTETQYF
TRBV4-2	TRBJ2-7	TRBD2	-	TGTGCCAGCAGCCAAGAGTCGGCTAGCGGATCCTACGAGCAGTACTTC	CASSQESASGSYEQYF